Following are 27 T cell receptor beta chains from one sample sequenced in a study of a mutant IDH1 vaccine in newly diagnosed glioma. Some clones are missing from TCRdb's copy, which holds only in-frame ones; the method was immunoSEQ multiplex PCR. This sample yields about 44,000 clones, of which around 93% are seen a single time; around 3.9% belongs to the top ten. Time point noted: week 23, last vaccination. Doses consisted of 300 ug of mutant IDH1 20-mer peptide each, paired with topical imiquimod. These receptors are not linked to any known antigen. The source was PBMCs, collected from a glioma patient whose treatment included an IDH1 peptide vaccine. The origin of the receptors is a man aged 50 to 59 with glioma.

The chain uses TRBV4-3 and TRBJ2-1, with TRBD2 matching 10 bases. CDR3 length equals 16 residues. Germline V gene lookup returns CDR1 LGHNA and CDR2 YSLEER. Losses at the gene ends were 0 bases for V and 4 bases for J; bases not matched to a gene: 3. CDR3 protein: CASSQDVAGGYNEQFF. The CDR3 coding sequence is TGCGCCAGCAGCCAAGATGTAGCGGGGGGTTACAATGAGCAGTTCTTC.

This rearrangement joins TRBV4-2 to TRBJ1-1; tentative D call: TRBD1 (6 bases). The germline V and J ends were trimmed by 6 bases and 4 bases, with 15 bases remaining between them. The germline gives CDR1 LGHNA, CDR2 YNFKEQ. CDR3 length: 14 residues. CDR3 region: CASRGGQMGTEAFF. CDR3 DNA sequence: TGTGCCAGCAGAGGGGGGCAGATGGGCACTGAAGCTTTCTTT.

The gene calls are TRBV29-1 and TRBJ1-1; the D gene is possibly TRBD1 (5 bases). V lost 4 bases to trimming and J lost 0 bases, with 18 bases between them. In germline, CDR1 is SQVTM, CDR2 ANQGSEA. The CDR3 runs 16 residues. The CDR3 DNA reads as TGCAGCGTTGTGGCTCGAGGGGACGTAATGAACACTGAAGCTTTCTTT. Encoded protein: CSVVARGDVMNTEAFF.

The chain couples TRBV18 to TRBJ1-5; D call uncertain. The CDR3 sequence is 17 residues long. The germline CDR1 and CDR2 sequences are KGHSH and LQKENI. V lost 3 bases to trimming and J lost 3 bases, with 18 bases between them. CDR3 loop: CASSPSHIRISNQPQHF. CDR3 bases: TGTGCCAGCTCACCCTCCCATATCCGGATTTCCAATCAGCCCCAGCATTTT. Using reference TRBV18 and TRBJ1-5 for the parts outside the CDR3, the full variable domain is NAGVMQNPRHLVRRRGQEARLRCSPMKGHSHVYWYRQLPEEGLKFMVYLQKENIIDESGMPKERFSAEFPKEGPSILRIQQVVRGDSAAYFCASSPSHIRISNQPQHFGDGTRLSIL.

The CDR3, as DNA: TGTGCCAGCAGCTTTGACAGAAGCACAGATACGCAGTATTTT. Protein sequence: CASSFDRSTDTQYF. V gene TRBV7-9 combines with J gene TRBJ2-3; tentatively, D is TRBD1 (5 bases). Germline V gene lookup returns CDR1 SEHNR and CDR2 FQNEAQ (reference sequence). Trimming pared 3 bases from V and 0 bases from J, leaving 7 bases between. The CDR3 is made up of 14 amino acids.

The chain couples TRBV2 to TRBJ2-1, with a tentative D call TRBD2 (5 bases). This CDR3 region has 11 residues. Germline V gene sequence: CDR1 SNHLY, CDR2 FYNNEI. V was trimmed by 3 bases and J by 11 bases, leaving 8 bases between them. The CDR3 loop reads CASSETIQQFF. CDR3 DNA: TGTGCCAGCAGTGAGACTATCCAGCAGTTCTTC.

The chain employs TRBV28 and TRBJ1-5; TRBD1 matches 10 bases. Germline CDR1 reads MDHEN; CDR2 reads SYDVKM. CDR3 length: 15 amino acids. Trimming cost V 9 bases and J 1 base; bases outside gene matches: 6. In DNA form, the CDR3 reads TGTGCCAGTCTGACAGGGGGCGCAAGCAATCAGCCCCAGCATTTT. It yields the protein CASLTGGASNQPQHF.

The V and J genes are TRBV18 and TRBJ1-2, with D uncertain. V was shortened by 1 base and J by 3 bases, with 15 bases between the two germline ends. The CDR3 loop spans 16 amino acids. Germline V gene lookup returns CDR1 KGHSH and CDR2 LQKENI. CDR3 bases: TGTGCCAGCTCACCACAGGGCAGCAGAGGGTACTATGGCTACACCTTC. Its translation is CASSPQGSRGYYGYTF.

CDR3 sequence: CASSPIIKTDVAKNIQYF. The CDR3 DNA follows: TGTGCCAGCTCACCCATTATCAAGACAGACGTAGCCAAAAACATTCAGTACTTC. This chain uses TRBV18 with TRBJ2-4; D may be TRBD1 (5 bases). This CDR3 region has 18 residues. Trimming removed 3 bases from V and 0 bases from J, with 18 bases in between. Germline lookup yields CDR1 KGHSH and CDR2 LQKENI.

CDR3 sequence reads: CASSQELGTGVEGYTF. CDR3 coding DNA: TGCGCCAGCAGCCAAGAATTGGGGACAGGGGTGGAAGGCTACACCTTC. This chain connects TRBV4-1 to TRBJ1-2; TRBD1 matches 10 bases. V shed 0 bases, J shed 8 bases, and the junction held 9 bases outside the gene matches. The CDR3 length is 16 residues. Germline V gene lookup returns CDR1 MGHRA and CDR2 YSYEKL.

The chain couples TRBV6-5 to TRBJ2-7, with 9 bases that match TRBD1. The length of the CDR3 is 14 residues. V was clipped by 9 bases and J by 0 bases; unmatched bases: 6. Per the germline V gene, CDR1 is MNHEY and CDR2 is SVGAGI. The DNA of the CDR3 is TGTGCCAGTTCTGACAGGGGGGCCTCCTACGAGCAGTACTTC. This gives the protein CASSDRGASYEQYF.

The chain joins TRBV6-5 to TRBJ2-7; D gene uncertain. The germline V gene encodes CDR1 MNHEY and CDR2 SVGAGI. This CDR3 is 13 amino acids long. Trimming removed 2 bases from V and 11 bases from J, with 16 bases in between. The CDR3 nucleotides are TGTGCCAGCAGTTACGTATCCGGGCTCTTAAAGTACTTC. Translating it yields CASSYVSGLLKYF.

The chain carries TRBV19 and TRBJ1-5; 8 nucleotides agree with TRBD1. Trimming removed 8 bases from V and 3 bases from J; junction bases left unmatched: 12. Germline CDR1 reads LNHDA; CDR2 reads SQIVND (reference sequence). This CDR3 is 16 amino acids long. The CDR3 DNA is TGTGCCAGTCTCCGAAACCAGGGGGCTATCAATCAGCCCCAGCATTTT. Amino acids: CASLRNQGAINQPQHF.

The chain recombines TRBV27 with TRBJ1-2; TRBD1 might be the D (6 bases). Germline CDR1 MNHEY, CDR2 SMNVEV (reference sequence). This CDR3 spans 15 amino acids. Trimming took 7 bases from V and 2 from J, leaving 17 bases between them. CDR3 sequence reads: CASKEAGAGNYGYTF. The DNA for the CDR3 is TGTGCCAGCAAGGAGGCGGGGGCGGGAAACTATGGCTACACCTTC.

The chain is built from TRBV7-8 and TRBJ2-5; TRBD1 is a possible D gene (5 bases). The CDR3 length is 14 residues. CDR1 and CDR2 from the germline V gene are SGHVS and FQNEAQ. Trimming pared 7 bases from V and 2 bases from J, leaving 14 bases between. The CDR3 reads CASIGVRWQETQYF. The CDR3 DNA sequence: TGTGCCAGCATAGGGGTCCGGTGGCAAGAGACCCAGTACTTC.

This chain uses TRBV29-1 with TRBJ2-7; D uncertain. Germline V gene data show CDR1 as SQVTM and CDR2 as ANQGSEA. The CDR3 extends over 13 amino acids. The V end lost 7 bases, the J end lost 0 bases, and 13 bases lay between the germline ends. CDR3 coding DNA: TGCAGCGCCTCAGACATTTACTCCTACGAGCAGTACTTC. Translated: CSASDIYSYEQYF.

The V gene is TRBV7-9, the J gene TRBJ2-7; unclear D gene. The CDR3 has 14 residues. CDR1 is SEHNR and CDR2 is FQNEAQ in the germline V gene (reference sequence). Trimming took off 4 bases at V and 1 base at J, with 11 bases between the two ends. Written as DNA, the CDR3 is TGTGCCAGCAGCTCCAGCTCGGGTTCCTACGAGCAGTACTTC. It codes for CASSSSSGSYEQYF.

CDR3 amino acids: CASSPTRDRNMNTEAFF. CDR3 nucleotide sequence: TGTGCCAGCTCACCAACGCGGGACAGGAACATGAACACTGAAGCTTTCTTT. The J gene is TRBJ1-1, the V gene TRBV18; the match to TRBD1 covers 8 bases. The length of the CDR3 is 17 residues. Per germline, CDR1 KGHSH and CDR2 LQKENI. With V trimmed by 2 bases and J by 0 bases, 8 bases remained unmatched.

The chain links TRBV4-1 to TRBJ2-7; 11 bases fit TRBD1. Germline CDR1 reads MGHRA; CDR2 reads YSYEKL. This CDR3 is 15 amino acids long. With 3 bases clipped from V and 1 base from J, the junction kept 2 bases outside the gene matches. CDR3 in amino acids: CASSQGQGVSYEQYF. In DNA form, the CDR3 reads TGCGCCAGCAGCCAGGGACAGGGGGTATCCTACGAGCAGTACTTC.

The chain uses TRBV27 and TRBJ2-2; a weak D match, TRBD1 (5 bases). Between the trimmed V and J ends, which lost 0 bases and 0 bases, there was a span of 11 bases. This CDR3 is 17 amino acids long. The germline V gene encodes CDR1 MNHEY and CDR2 SMNVEV (reference sequence). CDR3 DNA sequence: TGTGCCAGCAGTTTATCGGTACCAGGGCCGAACACCGGGGAGCTGTTTTTT. Translating gives CASSLSVPGPNTGELFF.

The V gene is TRBV5-1, the J gene TRBJ1-4; 7 nucleotides line up with TRBD1. The CDR3 is 14 residues long. J was trimmed by 7 bases and V by 4 bases; bases with no gene match: 7. Per the germline V gene, CDR1 is SGHRS and CDR2 is YFSETQ. CDR3 nucleotides: TGCGCCAGCAGCCAAAGACAGGGAGGTGAAAAACTGTTTTTT. This encodes CASSQRQGGEKLFF.

V and J are TRBV4-1 and TRBJ1-1, with no clear D. The CDR3 has 14 amino acids. Germline V gives CDR1 MGHRA, CDR2 YSYEKL. Trimming removed 3 bases from V and 1 base from J, with 9 bases in between. As DNA, the CDR3 is TGCGCCAGCAGCCATGAACAGTCGAACACTGAAGCTTTCTTT. Protein product: CASSHEQSNTEAFF.

The V call is TRBV19, the J call TRBJ2-2, with D perhaps assigned TRBD1 or TRBD2 (6 bases each). The CDR3 has 12 amino acids. The germline CDR1 and CDR2 sequences are LNHDA and SQIVND (reference sequence). With 7 bases removed from V and 5 bases from J, the gap between germline ends came to 8 bases. The CDR3 DNA follows: TGTGCCAGTAAGGGGGGAACCGGGGAGCTGTTTTTT. This sequence encodes CASKGGTGELFF.

This clone is a singleton in its sample. The V call is TRBV6-8, the J call TRBJ1-5; 8 nucleotides match TRBD1. The CDR3 has 14 residues. The V segment lost 7 bases and the J segment 4 bases; nucleotides outside the gene matches: 6. Germline V gene lookup returns CDR1 MNHGY and CDR2 SAAAGT. Written as DNA, the CDR3 is TGTGCCAGCAACGGACAGGGCCCTAATCAGCCCCAGCATTTT. Residues: CASNGQGPNQPQHF.

This rearrangement joins TRBV11-1 to TRBJ2-7; perhaps TRBD1 as D (6 bases). Germline CDR1 reads SGHAT; CDR2 reads FQDESV (reference sequence). With 4 bases removed from V and 3 bases from J, the gap between germline ends came to 13 bases. There are 14 residues in the CDR3. In nucleotides, the CDR3 is TGTGCCAGCAGCTACCTCCAGGGGAACTACGAGCAGTACTTC. Amino acids: CASSYLQGNYEQYF.

The V and J genes are TRBV29-1 and TRBJ2-7; TRBD2 matches 16 bases. Germline V gene lookup returns CDR1 SQVTM and CDR2 ANQGSEA. There are 18 residues in the CDR3. With 6 bases clipped from V and 2 bases from J, the junction kept 13 bases outside the gene matches. The CDR3 region is CSVKGLAGGQAGTYEQYF. CDR3 nucleotide sequence: TGCAGCGTAAAGGGACTAGCGGGAGGGCAGGCGGGGACCTACGAGCAGTACTTC.

This clone was seen just once. V gene TRBV9 combines with J gene TRBJ2-6; TRBD1 matches 7 bases. This CDR3 has 16 amino acids. Germline V CDR1 and CDR2: SGDLS, YYNGEE. Unmatched junction bases numbered 5, after V lost 3 bases and J lost 2 bases. This CDR3 is CASSAGQLPGANVLTF. Written as DNA, the CDR3 is TGTGCCAGCAGCGCGGGACAGCTTCCTGGGGCCAACGTCCTGACTTTC.